This TCR beta chain was captured by sequencing in a study of blood T cell repertoires in COVID-19. Study context: T cells, B-cell-depleted T cells, or PBMCs supplied cDNA or gDNA.

Germline CDR1 reads SEHNR; CDR2 reads FQNEAQ (reference sequence). This CDR3 region has 13 residues. The V end was cut by 3 bases, the J end by 1 base, with 4 bases between. Per the authors' pipeline: How many nucleated cells were present was estimated from reference gene primer amplification. Clones were sequenced by immunoSEQ multiplex PCR, and TCRdb holds only the in-frame ones, with some missing. V and J calls plus clone size are reproduced from that table; the DNA served to infer D and trimming. The sample holds about 190,000 clones, 80% to 90% seen once. The origin of this receptor is a man under 40 with acute or convalescent COVID-19. Sequencing was done on a sample of peripheral blood. The chain combines TRBV7-9 with TRBJ1-3; D gene uncertain. In nucleotides, the CDR3 is TGTGCCAGCAGCTTGACTTCTGGAAACACCATATATTTT. Its translation is CASSLTSGNTIYF. Using reference TRBV7-9 and TRBJ1-3 for the parts outside the CDR3, the full variable domain is DTGVSQNPRHKITKRGQNVTFRCDPISEHNRLYWYRQTLGQGPEFLTYFQNEAQLEKSRLLSDRFSAERPKGSFSTLEIQRTEQGDSAMYLCASSLTSGNTIYFGEGSWLTVV.